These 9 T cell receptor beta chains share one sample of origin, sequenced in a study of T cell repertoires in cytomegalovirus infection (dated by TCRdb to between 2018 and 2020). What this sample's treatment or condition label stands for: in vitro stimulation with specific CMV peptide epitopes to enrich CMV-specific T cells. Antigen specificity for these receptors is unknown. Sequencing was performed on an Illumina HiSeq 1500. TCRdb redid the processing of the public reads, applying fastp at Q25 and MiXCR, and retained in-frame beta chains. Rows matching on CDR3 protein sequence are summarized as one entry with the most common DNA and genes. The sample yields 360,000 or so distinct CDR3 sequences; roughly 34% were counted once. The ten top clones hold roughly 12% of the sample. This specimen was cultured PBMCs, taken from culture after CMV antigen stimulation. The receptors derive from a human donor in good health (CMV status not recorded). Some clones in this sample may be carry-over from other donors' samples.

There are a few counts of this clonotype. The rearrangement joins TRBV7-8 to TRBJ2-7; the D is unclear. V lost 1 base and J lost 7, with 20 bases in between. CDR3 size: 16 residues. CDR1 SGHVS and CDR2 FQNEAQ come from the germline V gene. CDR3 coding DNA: TGTGCCAGCAGCTTAGGTGTGGTCAGCCAACGAGAAGAGCAGTACTTC. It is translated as CASSLGVVSQREEQYF.

The CDR3 is CSVSLLATVETQYF. CDR3 nucleotide sequence: TGCAGCGTCTCGTTACTAGCGACGGTAGAGACCCAGTACTTC. J is TRBJ2-5 and V is TRBV29-1; 7 bases align to TRBD2. After removal of 6 bases from V and 4 bases from J, the junction contained 11 bases not matched to a gene. Germline CDR1 and CDR2: SQVTM and ANQGSEA. The CDR3 loop spans 14 amino acids.

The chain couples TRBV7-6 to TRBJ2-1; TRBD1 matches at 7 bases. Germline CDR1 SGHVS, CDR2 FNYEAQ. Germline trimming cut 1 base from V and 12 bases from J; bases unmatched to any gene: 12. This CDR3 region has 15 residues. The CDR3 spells CASSLEDRWERGQFF. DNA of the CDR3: TGTGCCAGCAGCTTAGAGGACAGGTGGGAAAGAGGGCAGTTCTTC.

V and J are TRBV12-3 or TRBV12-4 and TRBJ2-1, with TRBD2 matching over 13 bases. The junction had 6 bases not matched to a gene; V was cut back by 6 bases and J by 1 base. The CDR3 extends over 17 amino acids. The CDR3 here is CASSRGTSGKSYNEQFF. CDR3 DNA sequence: TGTGCCAGCAGCCGGGGGACTAGCGGGAAATCCTACAATGAGCAGTTCTTC.

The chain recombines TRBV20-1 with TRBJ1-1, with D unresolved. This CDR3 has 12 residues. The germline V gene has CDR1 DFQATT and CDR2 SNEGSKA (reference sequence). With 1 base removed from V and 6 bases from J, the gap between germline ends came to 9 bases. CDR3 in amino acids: CSARGNKAEAFF. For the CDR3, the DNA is TGCAGTGCTAGAGGGAACAAGGCTGAAGCTTTCTTT.

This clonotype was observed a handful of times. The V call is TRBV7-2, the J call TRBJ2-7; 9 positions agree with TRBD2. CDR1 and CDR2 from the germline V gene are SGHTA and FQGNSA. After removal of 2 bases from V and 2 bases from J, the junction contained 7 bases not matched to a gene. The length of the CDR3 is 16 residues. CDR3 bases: TGTGCCAGCAGCTTATTAGTAGCGGGGGCCCCCTACGAGCAGTACTTC. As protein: CASSLLVAGAPYEQYF.

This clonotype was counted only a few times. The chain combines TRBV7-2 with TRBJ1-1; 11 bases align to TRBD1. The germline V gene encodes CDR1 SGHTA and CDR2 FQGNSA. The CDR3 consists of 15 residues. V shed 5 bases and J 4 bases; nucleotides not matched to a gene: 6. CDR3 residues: CASSTGQGAITEAFF. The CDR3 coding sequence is TGTGCCAGCAGCACCGGACAGGGGGCCATCACTGAAGCTTTCTTT.

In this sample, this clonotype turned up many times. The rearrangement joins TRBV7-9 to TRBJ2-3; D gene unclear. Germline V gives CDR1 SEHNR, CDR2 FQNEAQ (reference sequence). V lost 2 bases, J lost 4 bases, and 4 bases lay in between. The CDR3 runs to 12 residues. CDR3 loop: CASSLSPDTQYF. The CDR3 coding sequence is TGTGCCAGCAGCTTAAGCCCAGATACGCAGTATTTT.

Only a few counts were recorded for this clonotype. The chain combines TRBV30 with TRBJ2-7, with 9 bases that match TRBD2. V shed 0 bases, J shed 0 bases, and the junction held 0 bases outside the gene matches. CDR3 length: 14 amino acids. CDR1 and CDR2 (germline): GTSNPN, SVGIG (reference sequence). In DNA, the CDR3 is TGTGCCTGGAGTGTACTAGCGGGCTCCTACGAGCAGTACTTC. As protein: CAWSVLAGSYEQYF. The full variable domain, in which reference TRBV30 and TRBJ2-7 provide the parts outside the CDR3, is SQTIHQWPATLVQPVGSPLSLECTVEGTSNPNLYWYRQAAGRGLQLLFYSVGIGQISSEVPQNLSASRPQDRQFILSSKKLLLSDSGFYLCAWSVLAGSYEQYFGPGTRLTVT.